The source of this T cell receptor (beta chain) is a study of shared clonotypes between healthy human individuals. Study context: Each donor's CD4 naive and CD4 memory cells filled three plates apiece, CD8 naive two, and CD8 memory one.

V shed 4 bases and J 5 bases; nucleotides not matched to a gene: 6. There are 14 residues in the CDR3. Germline CDR1 SGHNT, CDR2 YYREEE (reference sequence). Study observations and caveats: Clonotypes that were shared across a few donors made up 4.5% to 5% of naive CD4 clonotypes.

It was roughly 210 ng DNA, about 30,000 T cell genomes, that sorted-subset replicate PCRs used. Sequencing was performed with immunoSEQ multiplex PCR; in TCRdb, only in-frame clones are kept and a portion is missing. This table holds about 2.3 million clones, 90% to 95% found once. Splitting of CD4+ cells produced CD45RA+ naive and CD45RA-negative memory subsets. Concerning this clone: Its antigen is not identified.

Sequenced: naive CD4+ T cells from PBMCs. The subset denotes: CD45RA+ positively selected. The TCR sequence derives from a man in his late teens or twenties in good health. Some clones in this sample may be carry-over from other donors' samples. The chain uses TRBV5-4 and TRBJ1-2; TRBD1 aligns across 9 bases. CDR3 coding DNA: TGTGCCAGCAGCCTTTTCGGACAGGGGTATGGCTACACCTTC. It codes for CASSLFGQGYGYTF.